Given below is one T cell receptor (beta chain) in context. Antigen unknown. The data stem from a study of CXCR3-negative and CXCR3-positive naive CD8 T cells. At the level of the study: Collectively, the libraries yielded roughly 140 million TRB reads in total, at about 1.5 +/- 0.3 million per library.

With UMI labels, 5' RACE was used to prepare the TRB cDNA libraries. From the 5' RACE reads, TCRdb lists one entry per CDR3 protein and no DNA. The repertoire table contains over 35,000 distinct CDR3 sequences. Study outcomes and limitations: With respect to TRBV-TRBJ usage, naive CXCR3-negative and CXCR3-positive cells were similar; memory differed.

The sequenced sample consisted of memory CD8+ T cells from blood. The sequence came from a human donor in good health. Some clones in this sample may be carry-over from other donors' samples.

The CDR3 sequence is CASSLVRVGTEAFF. The chain couples TRBV7-2 to TRBJ1-1; TCRdb lists TRBD1, though no DNA is available to test this call. Germline V gene sequence: CDR1 SGHTA, CDR2 FQGNSA. CDR3 length: 14 amino acids.